This TCR beta chain was retrieved from a study of T cells in Graves' hyperthyroidism and ophthalmopathy. Study-wide context: It was at initial diagnosis, before any treatment, that peripheral blood was collected.

About this clonotype itself: Its antigen remains unidentified.

General observations from the study: Clonotypes that were expanded in thyroid above 0.001 mostly appeared in blood too.

Researchers took RNA transcripts and amplified the TCR beta CDR3 regions from them. The HTBI set primed first-round TCR CDR3 RT-PCR. From the multiplex PCR reads, TCRdb called clonotypes with MiXCR, one entry per CDR3 protein. This table holds 490,000 or so distinct CDR3 sequences, approximately 22% found once. V shed 2 bases and J shed 1 base, with 17 bases lying between them. The length of the CDR3 is 17 residues. Germline-derived CDR1 and CDR2 are MNHNS and SASEGT. Specimen: blood. V usage is TRBV6-1 and J usage is TRBJ1-1; D is unclear. The TCR sequence derives from a woman aged 70-85 years with Graves' ophthalmopathy. CDR3 region: CASSENRLGPRNTEAFF. CDR3 bases: TGTGCCAGCAGTGAAAACCGCTTAGGTCCTCGGAACACTGAAGCTTTCTTT.